A single sample is the source of the 21 T cell receptor beta chains below, sequenced in a study of blood T cell repertoires in COVID-19. Produced via immunoSEQ multiplex PCR; TCRdb's table is partial and in-frame only. This table holds some 180,000 clones, roughly 80% found once. Sequenced: peripheral blood. The origin of the receptors is a man in his 60s with acute or convalescent COVID-19.

This chain joins TRBV5-1 and TRBJ1-2, with 11 bases fitting TRBD1. Trimming took 4 bases from V and 2 from J; bases not matched to a gene: 10. Germline V gene sequence: CDR1 SGHRS, CDR2 YFSETQ. This CDR3 comprises 17 residues. CDR3 DNA sequence: TGCGCCAGCAGCCTCGGGACAGGGGGTAAAGAAAACTATGGCTACACCTTC. It yields the protein CASSLGTGGKENYGYTF.

This clone was picked up a small number of times. The same CDR3 arises from other DNA sequences in this sample as well. This chain links TRBV13 with TRBJ1-5, with no clear D. The CDR3 runs 13 residues. The V and J ends lost 2 bases and 4 bases respectively, with 6 bases between them. Germline V lookup: CDR1 PRHDT, CDR2 FYEKMQ (reference sequence). CDR3 protein: CASSLSRNQPQHF. DNA of the CDR3: TGTGCCAGCAGCTTAAGTAGAAATCAGCCCCAGCATTTT.

This clone turned up a few times. The chain recombines TRBV9 with TRBJ2-3; D is perhaps TRBD1 (5 bases). Trimming took off 0 bases at V and 2 bases at J, with 10 bases between the two ends. The CDR3 has 15 residues. Germline V gene lookup returns CDR1 SGDLS and CDR2 YYNGEE. CDR3 amino acids: CASSVGQGHTDTQYF. CDR3 nucleotide sequence: TGTGCCAGCAGCGTAGGACAAGGACACACAGATACGCAGTATTTT.

V is TRBV9 and J is TRBJ1-2; 9 nucleotides align to TRBD1. This CDR3 is built from 17 residues. The junction had 13 bases not matched to a gene; V was cut back by 0 bases and J by 7 bases. Per germline, CDR1 SGDLS and CDR2 YYNGEE. The CDR3 sequence is CASSVAETGGPQGGYTF. CDR3 nucleotides: TGTGCCAGCAGCGTAGCTGAGACAGGGGGGCCCCAGGGTGGCTACACCTTC.

CDR3: CASRQDGTSNEQFF. The DNA of the CDR3 is TGTGCCAGCAGACAAGACGGGACAAGCAATGAGCAGTTCTTC. The chain is built from TRBV7-3 and TRBJ2-1; weak D call: TRBD1 (6 bases). The CDR3 is made up of 14 amino acids. V gave up 6 bases and J gave up 6 bases, with 15 bases separating them. Per germline, CDR1 SGHTA and CDR2 FQGTGA.

This clone was picked up one time. This chain connects TRBV5-1 to TRBJ1-6; D is perhaps TRBD1 (6 bases). Germline loops: CDR1 SGHRS, CDR2 YFSETQ. Trimming pared 0 bases from V and 6 bases from J, leaving 16 bases between. This CDR3 is built from 17 residues. CDR3 DNA: TGCGCCAGCAGCTTGGCCCCCCGGGGGGCGGGTAATTCACCCCTCCACTTT. It encodes CASSLAPRGAGNSPLHF.

This clone was counted a single time. In DNA, the CDR3 is TGTGCCAGCCGCGGAGATACGCAGTATTTT. Its translation: CASRGDTQYF. The rearrangement uses TRBV6-5 and TRBJ2-3, with unresolved D. Per the germline V gene, CDR1 is MNHEY and CDR2 is SVGAGI. The ends were cut back, 8 bases at V and 5 bases at J, with 5 bases in the middle. The CDR3 is 10 amino acids.

V usage is TRBV24-1 and J usage is TRBJ2-1; 10 bases agree with TRBD1. Germline trimming cut 5 bases from V and 6 bases from J; bases unmatched to any gene: 9. The CDR3 contains 16 residues. Per germline, CDR1 KGHDR and CDR2 SFDVKD. CDR3: CATSALGQGSGNEQFF. The CDR3 DNA follows: TGTGCCACCAGTGCCTTGGGACAGGGGTCGGGCAATGAGCAGTTCTTC.

This clone was observed a single time. The CDR3: CATGQTTDTQYF. CDR3 bases: TGTGCCACCGGGCAGACCACAGATACGCAGTATTTT. The rearrangement uses TRBV24-1 and TRBJ2-3; D gene unclear. The CDR3 is 12 amino acids. Deletions cut 9 bases from V and 2 bases from J, with 8 bases between. Germline V gene data show CDR1 as KGHDR and CDR2 as SFDVKD.

This chain joins TRBV2 and TRBJ2-6; 7 nucleotides align to TRBD2. The V and J ends lost 6 bases and 1 base, in that order; junction bases with no gene match: 9. CDR3 length: 17 amino acids. Germline CDR1 reads SNHLY; CDR2 reads FYNNEI. CDR3 sequence reads: CASRDSGPLSGANVLTF. Written as DNA, the CDR3 is TGTGCCAGCAGGGATAGCGGGCCTTTATCTGGGGCCAACGTCCTGACTTTC.

The genes are TRBV27 and TRBJ2-7; D remains unclear. Germline V lookup: CDR1 MNHEY, CDR2 SMNVEV (reference sequence). The CDR3 has 13 amino acids. The V and J ends lost 4 bases and 4 bases respectively, with 11 bases between them. In DNA form, the CDR3 reads TGTGCCAGCAGTTATAGCAGCTATTACGAGCAGTACTTC. This encodes CASSYSSYYEQYF.

The V gene is TRBV27, the J gene TRBJ1-1; D uncertain. CDR1 MNHEY and CDR2 SMNVEV come from the germline V gene (reference sequence). V dropped 5 bases and J dropped 0 bases, with 7 bases sitting between them. The CDR3 has 13 amino acids. DNA of the CDR3: TGTGCCAGCAGTGGAGTCATGAACACTGAAGCTTTCTTT. Translation: CASSGVMNTEAFF.

V gene TRBV6-5 combines with J gene TRBJ2-7; 10 bases map to TRBD2. The CDR3 length is 15 residues. Per the germline V gene, CDR1 is MNHEY and CDR2 is SVGAGI. Trimming cost V 4 bases and J 2 bases; bases outside gene matches: 5. The CDR3 reads CASSSLAGGAYEQYF. The CDR3 nucleotides read TGTGCCAGCAGTTCATTAGCGGGGGGAGCCTACGAGCAGTACTTC.

The chain combines TRBV2 with TRBJ2-5; 7 bases agree with TRBD1. With 6 bases clipped from V and 3 bases from J, the junction kept 13 bases outside the gene matches. The CDR3 totals 16 residues. CDR1 and CDR2 (germline): SNHLY, FYNNEI. The CDR3 DNA sequence: TGTGCCAGCAGGGGACCGATCGACAGGGTGGAAGAGACCCAGTACTTC. This sequence encodes CASRGPIDRVEETQYF.

Concerning this clone itself: The junction differs from germline at one of its ends, possibly a read error. The genes are TRBV5-6 and TRBJ2-7; tentative D call: TRBD2 (5 bases). From germline, CDR1 is SGHDT and CDR2 YYEEEE. There are 12 residues in the CDR3. CDR3 loop: CASSADRGVLGF. The CDR3 region has the DNA TGTGCCAGCAGCGCGGATCGGGGTGTTCTAGGCTTC.

The chain joins TRBV7-2 to TRBJ1-2; 10 bases are shared with TRBD1. Germline CDR1 SGHTA, CDR2 FQGNSA. This CDR3 contains 13 residues. V was pared by 5 bases and J by 5 bases, with 2 bases of the junction left unmatched. CDR3 in DNA: TGTGCCAGCAGCCCGGGACAGGGGTATGGCTACACCTTC. This gives the protein CASSPGQGYGYTF. The whole variable domain, filled in from reference TRBV7-2 and TRBJ1-2, reads GAGVSQSPSNKVTEKGKDVELRCDPISGHTALYWYRQSLGQGLEFLIYFQGNSAPDKSGLPSDRFSAERTGGSVSTLTIQRTQQEDSAVYLCASSPGQGYGYTFGSGTRLTVV.

This clone was seen at least ten times. The chain carries TRBV4-1 and TRBJ1-2; 9 bases are a match to TRBD1. The germline V gene has CDR1 MGHRA and CDR2 YSYEKL. The CDR3 runs to 16 residues. After removal of 5 bases from V and 0 bases from J, the junction contained 7 bases not matched to a gene. CDR3 region: CASSAGTGTTNYGYTF. CDR3 coding DNA: TGCGCCAGCAGCGCCGGGACAGGGACGACTAACTATGGCTACACCTTC.

The V and J genes are TRBV6-2 or TRBV6-3 and TRBJ1-1, with D perhaps TRBD1 (5 bases). V lost 5 bases and J 7 bases, leaving 29 bases between the germline ends. Germline assignment: CDR1 MNHEY and CDR2 SVGEGT. The CDR3 runs to 18 residues. The CDR3 protein is CASSRGRSLRAKLIEAFF. For the CDR3, the DNA is TGTGCCAGCAGTAGGGGCAGGAGCCTAAGGGCCAAACTAATTGAAGCTTTCTTT.

This clone was observed a single time. The V and J genes are TRBV5-6 and TRBJ2-5; 8 bases line up with TRBD2. Germline V gene lookup returns CDR1 SGHDT and CDR2 YYEEEE. With V trimmed by 2 bases and J by 0 bases, 6 bases remained unmatched. The CDR3 has 16 residues. The chain's CDR3 is CASSLLADPYQETQYF. Here the CDR3 DNA reads TGTGCCAGCAGCTTACTAGCGGACCCGTACCAAGAGACCCAGTACTTC.

The chain joins TRBV5-1 to TRBJ2-5; 9 bases fit TRBD2. The CDR3 spans 14 residues. The V and J ends lost 4 bases and 5 bases, in that order; junction bases with no gene match: 6. Germline loops: CDR1 SGHRS, CDR2 YFSETQ. CDR3 in DNA: TGCGCCAGCAGCCCTGGGACTAGCCGGGAGACCCAGTACTTC. Translation: CASSPGTSRETQYF.

The gene calls are TRBV15 and TRBJ1-1; D call uncertain. Germline-derived CDR1 and CDR2 are LNHNV and YYDKDF (reference sequence). V shed 1 base and J shed 4 bases, with 10 bases lying between them. This CDR3 has 14 residues. Here the CDR3 reads CATSRGGDTTEAFF. CDR3 coding DNA: TGTGCCACCAGCAGAGGCGGGGATACCACTGAAGCTTTCTTT.